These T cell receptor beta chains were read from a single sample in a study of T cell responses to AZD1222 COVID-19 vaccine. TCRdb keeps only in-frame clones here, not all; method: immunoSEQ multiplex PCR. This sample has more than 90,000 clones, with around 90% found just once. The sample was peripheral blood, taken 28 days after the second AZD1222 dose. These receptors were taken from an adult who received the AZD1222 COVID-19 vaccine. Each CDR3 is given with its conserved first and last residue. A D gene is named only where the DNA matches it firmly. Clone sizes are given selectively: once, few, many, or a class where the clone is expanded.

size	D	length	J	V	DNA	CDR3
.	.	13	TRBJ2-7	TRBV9	TGTGCCAGCAGCTTGGCGATGGGGTTCGAGCAGTACTTC	CASSLAMGFEQYF
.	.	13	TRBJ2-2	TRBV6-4	TGTGCCAGCAGTGCACAGGGAACCGGGGAGCTGTTTTTT	CASSAQGTGELFF
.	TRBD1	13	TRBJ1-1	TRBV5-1	TGCGCCAGCAGCTATGACAGGGGAACTGAAGCTTTCTTT	CASSYDRGTEAFF
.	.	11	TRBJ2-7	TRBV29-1	TGCAGCGTTAAGGACGGCTACGAGCAGTACTTC	CSVKDGYEQYF
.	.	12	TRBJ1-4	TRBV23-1	TGCGCCAGCAGTCAAATTCTCGAAAAACTGTTTTTT	CASSQILEKLFF
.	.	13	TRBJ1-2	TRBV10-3	TGTGCCATTCAGGTGGAAGCTAACTATGGCTACACCTTC	CAIQVEANYGYTF
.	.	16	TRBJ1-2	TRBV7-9	TGTGCCAGCAGCTCCCCCCTCGTGTCAGGAAACTATGGCTACACCTTC	CASSSPLVSGNYGYTF
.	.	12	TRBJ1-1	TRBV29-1	TGCAGCGTTGACAGGGCGGACACTGAAGCTTTCTTT	CSVDRADTEAFF
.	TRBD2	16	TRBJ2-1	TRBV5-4	TGTGCCAGCAGCCTCCCTTTAGCGGGAGTTACCATTGAGCAGTTCTTC	CASSLPLAGVTIEQFF
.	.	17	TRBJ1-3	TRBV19	TGTGCCAGTAGTACTATTCCGGGACTAGGTTCTGGAAACACCATATATTTT	CASSTIPGLGSGNTIYF
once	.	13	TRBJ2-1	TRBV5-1	TGCGCCAGCTGGGCCGAGGTTGGAAATGAGCAGTTCTTC	CASWAEVGNEQFF
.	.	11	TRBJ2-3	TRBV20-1	TGCAGTGCTAGAATAACAGATACGCAGTATTTT	CSARITDTQYF
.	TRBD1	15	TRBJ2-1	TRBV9	TGTGCCAGCAGCGTAGACGGACAGGTTTACAATGAGCAGTTCTTC	CASSVDGQVYNEQFF
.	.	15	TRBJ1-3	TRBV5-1	TGCGCCAGCAGCTTGTCAGGGGCGGAAGGAAACACCATATATTTT	CASSLSGAEGNTIYF
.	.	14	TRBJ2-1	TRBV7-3	TGTGCCAGCAGCCTACGAACTGAGGAGAGTGAGCAGTTCTTC	CASSLRTEESEQFF
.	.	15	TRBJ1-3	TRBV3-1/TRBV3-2	TGTGCCAGCAGCCAAGTGACGATCTCTGGAAACACCATATATTTT	CASSQVTISGNTIYF
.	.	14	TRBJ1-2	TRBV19	TGTGCCAGTAGCCCGGACTACACCAGCTCCGGCTACACCTTC	CASSPDYTSSGYTF
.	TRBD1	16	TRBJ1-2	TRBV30	TGTGCCTGGAGTGAGCCCTTTGGGACAGGGGTGGGAGGCTACACCTTC	CAWSEPFGTGVGGYTF
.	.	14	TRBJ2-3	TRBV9	TGTGCCAGCAGCGTAGTAGCAGGGGCCGATACGCAGTATTTT	CASSVVAGADTQYF
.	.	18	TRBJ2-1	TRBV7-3	TGTGCCAGCAGCTTAATTCGACCCTCGGGACTCTCCTACAATGAGCAGTTCTTC	CASSLIRPSGLSYNEQFF
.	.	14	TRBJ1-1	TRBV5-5	TGTGCCAGCAGCTTGGGGCGAGTGAACACTGAAGCTTTCTTT	CASSLGRVNTEAFF
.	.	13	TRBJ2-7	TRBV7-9	TGTGCCAGCAGCTTAGTTGCGGGCTACGAGCAGTACTTC	CASSLVAGYEQYF
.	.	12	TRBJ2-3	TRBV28	TGTGCCAGCAGTGCCACGACAGATACGCAGTATTTT	CASSATTDTQYF
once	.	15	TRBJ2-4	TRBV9	TGTGCCAGCAGCGTAGGTGCCGGGACTGAAAACATTCAGTACTTC	CASSVGAGTENIQYF
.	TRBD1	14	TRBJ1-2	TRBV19	TGTGCCAGTACCCGGGACAGTTTGGGCTATGGCTACACCTTC	CASTRDSLGYGYTF
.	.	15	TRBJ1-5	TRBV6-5	TGTGCCAGCAGTTACTCATCAGGGAATGGACAGCCCCAGCATTTT	CASSYSSGNGQPQHF
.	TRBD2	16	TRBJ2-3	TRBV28	TGTGCCAGCAGTTTAACAACGGGGGGAAGCACAGATACGCAGTATTTT	CASSLTTGGSTDTQYF
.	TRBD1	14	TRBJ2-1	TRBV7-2	TGTGCCAGCAGCTTGTACAGGGGCTACAATGAGCAGTTCTTC	CASSLYRGYNEQFF
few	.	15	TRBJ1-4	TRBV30	TGTGCCTGGATTCCCGGGGATACAACTAATGAAAAACTGTTTTTT	CAWIPGDTTNEKLFF
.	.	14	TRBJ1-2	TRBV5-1	TGCGCCAGCGGACCTGGGGGAGGTAACTATGGCTACACCTTC	CASGPGGGNYGYTF
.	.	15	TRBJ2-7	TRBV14	TGTGCCAGCAGCCAAGAGGGAGTCCTGGTGGGCGAGCAGTACTTC	CASSQEGVLVGEQYF
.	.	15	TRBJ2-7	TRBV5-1	TGCGCCAGCAGCTCAAACTCCGGGACTTTTAACGAGCAGTACTTC	CASSSNSGTFNEQYF
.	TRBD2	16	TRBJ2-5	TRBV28	TGTGCCAGCAGTAAACTAGCGGGAGGCGTTGAAGAGACCCAGTACTTC	CASSKLAGGVEETQYF
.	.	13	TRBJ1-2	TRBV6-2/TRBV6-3	TGTGCCAGCAGTTACAGTCAAAACTATGGCTACACCTTC	CASSYSQNYGYTF
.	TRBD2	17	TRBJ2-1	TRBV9	TGTGCCAGCAGCCTATATAGCGGGCTTAGCTCCTACAATGAGCAGTTCTTC	CASSLYSGLSSYNEQFF
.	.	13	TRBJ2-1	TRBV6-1	TGTGCCAGCAGTGATGAGGTAGCTAGTGAGCAGTTCTTC	CASSDEVASEQFF
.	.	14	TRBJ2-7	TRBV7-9	TGTGCCAGCAGCTTAGCGCAGGCTCCCGCTAGGCAGTACTTC	CASSLAQAPARQYF
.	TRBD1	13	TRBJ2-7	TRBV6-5	TGTGCCAGCAGCCGGGACAGGACCTACGAGCAGTACTTC	CASSRDRTYEQYF
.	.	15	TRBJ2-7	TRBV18	TGTGCCAGCTCACCGGGGGGGCAGGCCACCTACGAGCAGTACTTC	CASSPGGQATYEQYF
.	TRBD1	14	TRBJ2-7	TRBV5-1	TGCGCCAGCAGCTTGGTTGGGGACAGCTACGAGCAGTACTTC	CASSLVGDSYEQYF
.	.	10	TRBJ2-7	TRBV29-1	TGCAGCGTCGGGATCTACGAGCAGTACTTC	CSVGIYEQYF
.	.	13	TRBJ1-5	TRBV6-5	TGTGCCAGCGTCCAGATGAACAATCAGCCCCAGCATTTT	CASVQMNNQPQHF
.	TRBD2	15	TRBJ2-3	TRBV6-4	TGTGCCAGCAGTCGGACTAGCGGGGATACAGATACGCAGTATTTT	CASSRTSGDTDTQYF
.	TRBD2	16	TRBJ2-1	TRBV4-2	TGTGCCAGCAGCCAAACGGGACTAGCGGATTACAATGAGCAGTTCTTC	CASSQTGLADYNEQFF
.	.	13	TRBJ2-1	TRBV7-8	TGTGCCAGCAGCTTAGGGGTTAGGGATGAGCAGTTCTTC	CASSLGVRDEQFF
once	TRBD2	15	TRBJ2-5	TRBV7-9	TGTGCCAGCAGCTTAGAGGGACTAGCGGGAGAGACCCAGTACTTC	CASSLEGLAGETQYF